This T cell receptor (beta chain) came from a study of blood T cell repertoires in COVID-19. Study as a whole: Italy, Spain and the United States were the sources of the convalescent and acute COVID-19 samples.

The assay was immunoSEQ multiplex PCR, and TCRdb's table has in-frame clones only and misses some. The sample consists of approximately 260,000 clones, 86% of them appearing once. Cohorts were determined from participant-reported clinical history. Germline CDR1 GTSNPN, CDR2 SVGIG (reference sequence). V shed 3 bases and J shed 1 base, with 13 bases lying between them. The CDR3 sequence is 15 residues long. Sequencing was done on a sample of PBMCs or T cells enriched from blood (not recorded which). This chain connects TRBV30 to TRBJ1-3, with D possibly TRBD1 on 6 matching bases. This receptor was obtained from a woman aged 40 to 49 with acute COVID-19. The CDR3 DNA reads as TGTGCCTGGAGCATCGGGACAACTTCTGGAAACACCATATATTTT. Translated: CAWSIGTTSGNTIYF.